These T cell receptor beta chains were read from a single sample in a study of technical replicates of blood from several donors. The assay was immunoSEQ multiplex PCR, and TCRdb's table has in-frame clones only and misses some. The sample contains over 50,000 clones, roughly 86% of which appear only once. Material: PBMCs. The receptors here all came from a human donor in good health. Some clones in this sample may be carry-over from other donors' samples. CDR3s leave out the opening cysteine and the closing phenylalanine or tryptophan. D genes are given only for firm matches. Clone size is given for some rows only: seen once, a few or many times, or a class if the clone is expanded.

j_call v_call clone_size d_call cdr3_aa
TRBJ1-5 TRBV7-8 NA NA ASSLRQDSNQPQH
TRBJ2-1 TRBV5-1 NA TRBD2 ASSLLAGGYNEQF
TRBJ1-3 TRBV11-2 NA NA ASSFSRISGNTIY
TRBJ2-1 TRBV11-2 NA NA ASSLVAGQWNNEQF
TRBJ1-4 TRBV2 NA NA ASISSQANEKLF
TRBJ2-5 TRBV30 once TRBD2 AWSTGLGVETQY
TRBJ1-2 TRBV5-5 NA TRBD1 ASSLVGQGDYGYT
TRBJ2-1 TRBV5-1 NA TRBD2 ASSLRSSGTMNEQF
TRBJ2-7 TRBV27 NA NA ASSGSRRASEQY
TRBJ1-6 TRBV9 NA NA ASSAPGPAPLH
TRBJ2-7 TRBV2 NA NA ASSLGSYEQY
TRBJ2-5 TRBV7-9 NA TRBD1 AGTDRASETQY
TRBJ2-1 TRBV25-1 NA TRBD2 ATSGLAGGYNEQF
TRBJ1-6 TRBV5-1 NA TRBD1 ASSLATGVGYNSPLH
TRBJ2-1 TRBV4-1 NA TRBD2 ASSHDGRGNEQF
TRBJ1-3 TRBV6-5 NA NA ASSLTGKFSGNTIY
TRBJ1-2 TRBV5-6 NA NA ASSFGRIGGYT
TRBJ2-7 TRBV13 NA TRBD2 ASSSSTSGGPHEQY
TRBJ2-3 TRBV7-6 few NA ASSLTDTQY
TRBJ1-6 TRBV10-3 NA NA AITAGGGTYNSPLH
TRBJ2-2 TRBV2 NA TRBD1 ASSRDRGGTGELF
TRBJ1-1 TRBV27 NA TRBD1 ASSLYRGDTEAF
TRBJ2-5 TRBV4-2 NA NA ASSPRLGGETQY
TRBJ1-5 TRBV29-1 NA NA SVEAQTGQPQH
TRBJ2-1 TRBV5-4 NA TRBD2 ASSRLGGTSGSRNEQF
TRBJ2-7 TRBV7-2 NA NA ASSLGLGGTGEQY
TRBJ1-6 TRBV7-9 NA TRBD1 ASSTRDSLGSPLH
TRBJ2-5 TRBV5-4 NA TRBD1 VVREGQGHQETQY
TRBJ2-1 TRBV15 NA NA ATGSLYEQF
TRBJ1-1 TRBV7-2 NA TRBD1 ASSPRTGTNEAF
TRBJ2-7 TRBV4-3 NA TRBD2 ASSQDRGGGADEQY
TRBJ1-2 TRBV21-1 NA NA ASSPRGGQGEKYGYT
TRBJ1-1 TRBV5-4 NA NA ASSLASRLSMNTEAF
TRBJ2-1 TRBV5-1 NA NA ASSLPSGSNEQF
TRBJ2-1 TRBV7-9 NA NA ASSLVGGAESYNEQF
TRBJ2-1 TRBV5-1 NA TRBD1 ASSRPDRDSYNEQF
TRBJ1-2 TRBV4-1 NA NA ASSQENTATYLYGYT
TRBJ2-7 TRBV5-6 once TRBD1 ASSGGPGTVYEQY
TRBJ2-7 TRBV5-6 NA TRBD1 ASSPDRSSYEQY
TRBJ1-2 TRBV7-8 NA TRBD1 ASSLDRGAYGYT
TRBJ1-3 TRBV18 NA NA ASSPGQGIRRGNTIY
TRBJ1-2 TRBV10-3 NA TRBD1 ASGQASRYGYT
TRBJ2-7 TRBV7-9 NA TRBD1 ASSFIPTGATSSYEQY
TRBJ2-7 TRBV4-3 NA NA ASSQEEKTSYEQY
TRBJ2-7 TRBV5-1 NA NA ASSLAGSSYEQY
TRBJ1-2 TRBV6-5 NA TRBD1 ASRQGSLLGYT